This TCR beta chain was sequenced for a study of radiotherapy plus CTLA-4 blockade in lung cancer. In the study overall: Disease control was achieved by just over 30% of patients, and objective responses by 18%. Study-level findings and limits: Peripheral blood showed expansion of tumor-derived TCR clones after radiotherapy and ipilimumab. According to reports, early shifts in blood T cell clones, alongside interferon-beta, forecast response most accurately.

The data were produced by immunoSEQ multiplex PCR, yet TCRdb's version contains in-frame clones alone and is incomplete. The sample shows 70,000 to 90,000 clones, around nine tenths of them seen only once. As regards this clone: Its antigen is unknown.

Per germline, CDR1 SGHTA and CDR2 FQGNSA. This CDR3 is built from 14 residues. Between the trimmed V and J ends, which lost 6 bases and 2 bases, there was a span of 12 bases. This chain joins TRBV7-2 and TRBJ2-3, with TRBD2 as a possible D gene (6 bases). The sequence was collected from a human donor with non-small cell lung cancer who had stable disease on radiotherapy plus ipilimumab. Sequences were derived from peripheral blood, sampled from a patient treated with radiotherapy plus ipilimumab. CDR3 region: CASRPAGPTDTQYF. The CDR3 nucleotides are TGTGCCAGCAGACCAGCGGGTCCCACAGATACGCAGTATTTT.